Listed below are T cell receptor beta chains from one sample, sequenced in a study of spatial heterogeneity in lung cancer. MiXCR, applied by TCRdb to the 5' RACE reads, yields one record per CDR3 protein. The sample has approximately 9,500 distinct CDR3 sequences; roughly 8% are singletons. The specimen was lung tumor tissue, collected at surgery. These receptors originate from a male donor with early-stage non-small cell lung cancer. Both conserved end residues are part of each CDR3. D genes are given only for firm matches. Size tells how often a clone was seen (once, few, many) or the class of an expanded clone, and some rows leave it out.

>TRBJ2-1|TRBD1|TRBV4-2|many
CASSQDRDRGIYNEQFF
TGTGCCAGCAGCCAAGATCGGGACAGGGGAATCTACAATGAGCAGTTCTTC
>TRBJ2-6|TRBD1|TRBV20-1|many
CSARRTGTGANVLTF
TGCAGTGCTAGAAGGACAGGGACTGGGGCCAACGTCCTGACTTTC
>TRBJ2-7|TRBD1|TRBV5-4|.
CASSSLTGAYEQYF
TGTGCCAGCAGCTCCCTGACAGGGGCCTACGAGCAGTACTTC
>TRBJ2-5|.|TRBV27|many
CASSPRGTTQETQYF
TGTGCCAGCAGCCCACGGGGCACCACCCAAGAGACCCAGTACTTC
>TRBJ1-2|.|TRBV29-1|many
CSGLQGWNGYTF
TGCAGCGGCTTACAGGGATGGAATGGCTACACCTTC
>TRBJ2-7|TRBD2|TRBV29-1|many
CSAGGGHSYEQYF
TGCAGCGCCGGCGGGGGGCACTCCTACGAGCAGTACTTC
>TRBJ1-6|.|TRBV7-8|.
CASSQFNSPLHF
TGTGCCAGCAGCCAATTTAATTCACCCCTCCACTTT
>TRBJ2-7|TRBD2|TRBV9|many
CASSPGLAEYEQYF
TGTGCCAGCAGCCCGGGACTAGCGGAGTACGAGCAGTACTTC
>TRBJ2-1|TRBD2|TRBV20-1|.
CSASPLAGRGWEQFF
TGCAGTGCTAGCCCCCTAGCGGGGAGAGGATGGGAGCAGTTCTTC
>TRBJ1-6|.|TRBV2|few
CASREQTGSPLHF
TGTGCCAGCAGGGAACAGACGGGTTCACCCCTCCACTTT
>TRBJ2-5|.|TRBV7-2|many
CASSSGDQKHF
TGTGCCAGCAGCTCAGGGGACCAAAAACACTTC
>TRBJ2-3|TRBD2|TRBV7-2|few
CASSLGLAGGDTQYF
TGTGCCAGCAGCTTAGGACTAGCGGGGGGCGATACGCAGTATTTT
>TRBJ2-3|.|TRBV24-1|many
CATSDAGTAYDTDTQYF
TGTGCCACCAGTGACGCCGGGACTGCCTATGACACAGATACGCAGTATTTT
>TRBJ2-4|.|TRBV10-1|many
CASSESLQKNIQYF
TGCGCCAGCAGTGAGTCTTTACAGAAAAACATTCAGTACTTC
>TRBJ2-2|.|TRBV12-3/TRBV12-4|many
CASSLQGTGELFF
TGTGCCAGCAGTTTACAGGGGACCGGGGAGCTGTTTTTT
>TRBJ2-1|.|TRBV4-1|medium-sized
CASSPTESSYNEQFF
TGCGCCAGCAGCCCAACAGAGAGCTCCTACAATGAGCAGTTCTTC
>TRBJ1-5|.|TRBV19|many
CASSIDQPQHF
TGTGCCAGTAGTATAGATCAGCCCCAGCATTTT
>TRBJ2-3|.|TRBV19|many
CASTRGGRTDTDTQYF
TGTGCCAGTACCAGGGGGGGTCGGACTGATACAGATACGCAGTATTTT
>TRBJ2-5|.|TRBV12-3/TRBV12-4|many
CASSFRSAQETQYF
TGTGCCAGCAGTTTTCGGAGCGCTCAAGAGACCCAGTACTTC
>TRBJ2-5|.|TRBV29-1|.
CSVEEQQETQYF
TGCAGCGTTGAAGAACAGCAAGAGACCCAGTACTTC
>TRBJ2-1|.|TRBV28|many
CASSRRGRVSYNEQFF
TGTGCCAGCAGCCGCCGGGGCAGGGTTTCCTACAATGAGCAGTTCTTC
>TRBJ2-7|.|TRBV6-1|many
CASSEALQTRVGEQYF
TGTGCCAGCAGTGAAGCCCTCCAGACCCGAGTTGGCGAGCAGTACTTC
>TRBJ1-2|.|TRBV4-1|.
CASSQAKDNWGYSF
TGCGCCAGCAGCCAAGCAAAAGATAATTGGGGCTACTCCTTC
>TRBJ1-2|.|TRBV29-1|.
CSVGTPRGQGYGYTF
TGCAGCGTCGGTACGCCCAGGGGCCAGGGCTATGGCTACACCTTC
>TRBJ1-2|TRBD1|TRBV6-5|.
CASSNGQGPYGYTF
TGTGCCAGCAGTAACGGACAGGGCCCCTATGGCTACACCTTC
>TRBJ2-1|TRBD2|TRBV5-1|many
CASSLGLAGDEQFF
TGCGCCAGCAGCTTGGGACTAGCGGGAGATGAGCAGTTCTTC
>TRBJ1-2|.|TRBV5-1|medium-sized
CASSSFDRPYGYTF
TGCGCCAGCAGCTCCTTCGACAGGCCTTATGGCTACACCTTC
>TRBJ2-5|TRBD1|TRBV29-1|many
CSVGTGGSETQYF
TGCAGCGTCGGGACAGGGGGCTCCGAGACCCAGTACTTC
>TRBJ1-6|.|TRBV6-1|many
CASSEALQGNSPLHF
TGTGCCAGCAGTGAAGCGCTTCAGGGAAATTCACCCCTCCACTTT
>TRBJ2-3|TRBD2|TRBV11-2|many
CASSWEGVFRGADTQYF
TGTGCCAGCAGCTGGGAGGGAGTTTTTAGGGGAGCAGATACGCAGTATTTT
>TRBJ1-1|.|TRBV7-2|few
CASSLWGERVAFF
TGTGCCAGCAGCCTTTGGGGTGAGCGTGTAGCTTTCTTT
>TRBJ2-3|TRBD2|TRBV12-3/TRBV12-4|.
CASSSTSGITDTQYF
TGTGCCAGCAGCTCAACTAGCGGGATTACAGATACGCAGTATTTT
>TRBJ2-3|TRBD2|TRBV20-1|once
CSARGLAGGSDTQYF
TGCAGTGCTAGGGGACTAGCGGGAGGTTCAGATACGCAGTATTTT
>TRBJ2-7|TRBD2|TRBV11-2|many
CASSQASGTSYEQYF
TGTGCCAGCAGTCAAGCTAGCGGTACTAGCTACGAGCAGTACTTC
>TRBJ2-7|TRBD2|TRBV3-1|few
CASSLLTSLPGEQYF
TGTGCCAGCAGCCTCCTGACTAGCCTTCCCGGCGAGCAGTACTTC
>TRBJ1-1|.|TRBV7-2|many
CASSSPVSGMGEAFF
TGTGCCAGCAGCTCCCCGGTTTCGGGGATGGGTGAAGCTTTCTTT
>TRBJ2-2|TRBD1|TRBV7-8|many
CASSSGQGGAGELFF
TGTGCCAGCAGCTCGGGACAGGGTGGGGCCGGGGAGCTGTTTTTT
>TRBJ2-7|.|TRBV2|large
CASSEGRGGAYEQYF
TGTGCCAGCAGTGAAGGTAGGGGCGGAGCCTACGAGCAGTACTTC
>TRBJ2-7|.|TRBV7-6|many
CASSLGPSGPYEQYF
TGTGCCAGCAGCTTAGGTCCGAGCGGGCCCTACGAGCAGTACTTC
>TRBJ1-6|TRBD1|TRBV20-1|many
CSARLKGQGDSPLHF
TGCAGTGCCAGACTTAAGGGACAGGGGGATTCACCCCTCCACTTT
>TRBJ2-3|.|TRBV6-6|many
CASSFVLGTQYF
TGTGCCAGCAGTTTCGTTTTGGGGACGCAGTATTTT
>TRBJ1-1|.|TRBV20-1|many
CSAKGWEGTEAFF
TGCAGTGCAAAGGGGTGGGAGGGGACTGAAGCTTTCTTT
>TRBJ2-7|TRBD1|TRBV20-1|many
CSASGDRGDEQYF
TGCAGTGCTAGTGGCGACAGGGGGGACGAGCAGTACTTC
>TRBJ2-5|.|TRBV3-1|many
CASSQVRQYQETQYF
TGTGCCAGCAGCCAAGTTCGGCAGTACCAAGAGACCCAGTACTTC
>TRBJ1-1|.|TRBV5-1|many
CASSGGADTEAFF
TGCGCCAGCAGCGGGGGAGCAGACACTGAAGCTTTCTTT
>TRBJ2-7|TRBD2|TRBV27|few
CASRKAGGDREQYF
TGTGCCAGCCGTAAAGCGGGAGGGGATAGAGAGCAGTACTTC
>TRBJ2-3|TRBD2|TRBV7-2|many
CASSPGLAGAGTDTQYF
TGTGCCAGCAGCCCAGGCTTAGCGGGGGCCGGCACAGATACGCAGTATTTT
>TRBJ1-1|.|TRBV28|many
CASSPTLGGGVTEAFF
TGTGCCAGCAGTCCGACCCTCGGTGGCGGGGTCACTGAAGCTTTCTTT